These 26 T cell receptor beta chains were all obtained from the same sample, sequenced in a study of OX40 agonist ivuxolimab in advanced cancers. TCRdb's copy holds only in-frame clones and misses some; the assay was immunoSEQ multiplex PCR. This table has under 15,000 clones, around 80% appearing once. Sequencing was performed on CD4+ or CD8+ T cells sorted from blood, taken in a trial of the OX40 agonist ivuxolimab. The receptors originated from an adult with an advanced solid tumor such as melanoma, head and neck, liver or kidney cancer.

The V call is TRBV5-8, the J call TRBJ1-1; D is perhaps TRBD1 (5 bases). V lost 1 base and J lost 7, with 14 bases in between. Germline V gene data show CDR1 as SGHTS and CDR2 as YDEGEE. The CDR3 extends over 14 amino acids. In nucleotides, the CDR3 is TGTGCCAGCAGCTTGTGGGGGGAGAGGGATGAAGCTTTCTTT. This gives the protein CASSLWGERDEAFF.

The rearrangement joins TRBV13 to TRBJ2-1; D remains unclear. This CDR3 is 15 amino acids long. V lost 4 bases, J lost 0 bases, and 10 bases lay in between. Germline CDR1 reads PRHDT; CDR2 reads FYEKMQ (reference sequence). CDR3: CASSSPSSSYNEQFF. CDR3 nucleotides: TGTGCCAGCAGCTCCCCCTCGAGCTCCTACAATGAGCAGTTCTTC. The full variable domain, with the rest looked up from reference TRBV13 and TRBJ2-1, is AAGVIQSPRHLIKEKRETATLKCYPIPRHDTVYWYQQGPGQDPQFLISFYEKMQSDKGSIPDRFSAQQFSDYHSELNMSSLELGDSALYFCASSSPSSSYNEQFFGPGTRLTVL.

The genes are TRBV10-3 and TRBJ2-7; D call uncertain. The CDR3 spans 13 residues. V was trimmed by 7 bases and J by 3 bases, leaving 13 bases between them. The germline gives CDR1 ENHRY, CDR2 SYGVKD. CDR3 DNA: TGTGCCATCAACTCGGGCCTTAGCTACGAGCAGTACTTC. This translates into CAINSGLSYEQYF.

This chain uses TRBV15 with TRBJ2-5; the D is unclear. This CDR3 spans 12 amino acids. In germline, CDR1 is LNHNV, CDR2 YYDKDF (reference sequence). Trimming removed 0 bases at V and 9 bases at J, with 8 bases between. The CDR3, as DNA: TGTGCCACCAGCAGAGATCAAAGGGCCCAGTACTTC. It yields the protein CATSRDQRAQYF.

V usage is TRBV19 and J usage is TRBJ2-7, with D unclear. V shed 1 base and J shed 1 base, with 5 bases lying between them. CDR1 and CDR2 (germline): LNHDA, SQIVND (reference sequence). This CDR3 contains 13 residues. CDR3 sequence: CASSIGLSYEQYF. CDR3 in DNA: TGTGCCAGTAGTATAGGGCTGTCCTACGAGCAGTACTTC.

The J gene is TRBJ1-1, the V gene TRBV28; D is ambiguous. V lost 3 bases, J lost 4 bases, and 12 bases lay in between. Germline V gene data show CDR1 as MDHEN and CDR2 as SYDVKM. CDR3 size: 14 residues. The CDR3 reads CASSLVGSSTEAFF. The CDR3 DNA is TGTGCCAGCAGTTTGGTGGGGTCCAGCACTGAAGCTTTCTTT.

The CDR3 DNA is TGTGCAAGTCGCTTATATGAGGACAGGGCTAACACCGGGGAGCTGTTTTTT. Its translation is CASRLYEDRANTGELFF. The chain uses TRBV12-2 and TRBJ2-2; the table's TRBD1 call for D was not verified on the DNA. TRBV12-2 is annotated as a pseudogene. This CDR3 has 17 residues.

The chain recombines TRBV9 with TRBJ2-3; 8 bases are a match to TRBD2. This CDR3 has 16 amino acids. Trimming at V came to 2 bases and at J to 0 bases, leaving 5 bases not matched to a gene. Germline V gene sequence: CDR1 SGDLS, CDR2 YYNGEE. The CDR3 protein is CASSVYLAGSTDTQYF. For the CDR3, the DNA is TGTGCCAGCAGCGTTTACCTAGCGGGTAGCACAGATACGCAGTATTTT.

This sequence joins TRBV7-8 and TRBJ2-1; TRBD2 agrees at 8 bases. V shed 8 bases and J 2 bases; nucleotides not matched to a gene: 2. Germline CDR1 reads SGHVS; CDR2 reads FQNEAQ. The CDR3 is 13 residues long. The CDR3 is CASAGGAYNEQFF. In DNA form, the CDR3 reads TGTGCCAGCGCGGGAGGAGCCTACAATGAGCAGTTCTTC.

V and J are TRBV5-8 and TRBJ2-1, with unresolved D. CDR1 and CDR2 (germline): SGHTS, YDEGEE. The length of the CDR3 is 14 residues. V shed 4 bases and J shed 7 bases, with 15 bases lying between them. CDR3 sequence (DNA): TGTGCCAGCAGCATGCCTCGGGTGAGGAATGAGCAGTTCTTC. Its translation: CASSMPRVRNEQFF.

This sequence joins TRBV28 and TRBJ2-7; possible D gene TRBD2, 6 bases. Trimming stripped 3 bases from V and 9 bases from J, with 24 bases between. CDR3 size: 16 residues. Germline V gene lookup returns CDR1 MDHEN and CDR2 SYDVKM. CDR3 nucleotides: TGTGCCAGCAGTTTCGGGGGAACTAGCCCCTCTAAAGTGCAGTACTTC. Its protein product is CASSFGGTSPSKVQYF.

The CDR3 loop is CASSQGGGRETQYF. Written as DNA, the CDR3 is TGTGCCAGCAGCCAAGGCGGTGGGCGGGAGACCCAGTACTTC. The chain combines TRBV4-2 with TRBJ2-5; D not certain. V lost 1 base to trimming and J lost 5 bases, with 11 bases between them. The CDR3 totals 14 residues. In germline, CDR1 is LGHNA, CDR2 YNFKEQ.

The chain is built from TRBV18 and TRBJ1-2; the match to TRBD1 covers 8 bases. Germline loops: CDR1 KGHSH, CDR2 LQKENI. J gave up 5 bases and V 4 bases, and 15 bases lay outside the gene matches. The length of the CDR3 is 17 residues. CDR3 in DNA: TGTGCCAGCTCACACGACCGGGACAGGATAAACGAATATGGCTACACCTTC. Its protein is CASSHDRDRINEYGYTF.

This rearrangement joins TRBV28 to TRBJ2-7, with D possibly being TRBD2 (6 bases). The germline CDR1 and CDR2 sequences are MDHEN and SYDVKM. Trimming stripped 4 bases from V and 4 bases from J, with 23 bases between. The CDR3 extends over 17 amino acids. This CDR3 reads CASSSLFWGEAGYEQYF. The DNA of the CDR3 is TGTGCCAGCAGTTCCCTTTTTTGGGGGGAGGCCGGATACGAGCAGTACTTC.

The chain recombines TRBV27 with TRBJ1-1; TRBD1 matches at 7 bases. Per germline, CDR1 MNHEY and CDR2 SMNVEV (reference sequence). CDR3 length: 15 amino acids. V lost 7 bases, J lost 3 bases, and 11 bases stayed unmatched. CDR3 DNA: TGTGCCAGCAAGGGGCTAGCCGACAGGGACACTGAAGCTTTCTTT. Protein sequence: CASKGLADRDTEAFF.

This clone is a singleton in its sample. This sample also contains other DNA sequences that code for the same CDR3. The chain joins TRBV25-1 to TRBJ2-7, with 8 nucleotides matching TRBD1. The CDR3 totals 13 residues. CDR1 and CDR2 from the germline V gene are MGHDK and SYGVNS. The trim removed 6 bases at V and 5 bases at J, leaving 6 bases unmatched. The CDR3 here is CASRGTGGHEQYF. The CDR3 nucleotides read TGTGCCAGCAGAGGTACAGGGGGGCACGAGCAGTACTTC.

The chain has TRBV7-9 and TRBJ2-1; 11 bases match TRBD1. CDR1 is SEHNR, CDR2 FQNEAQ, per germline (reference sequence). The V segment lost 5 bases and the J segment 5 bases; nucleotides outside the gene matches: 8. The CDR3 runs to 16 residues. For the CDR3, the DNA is TGTGCCAGCAGCCACTCAATGGACAGGGGGCACAATGAGCAGTTCTTC. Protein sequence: CASSHSMDRGHNEQFF. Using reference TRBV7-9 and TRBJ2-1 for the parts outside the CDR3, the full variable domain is DTGVSQNPRHKITKRGQNVTFRCDPISEHNRLYWYRQTLGQGPEFLTYFQNEAQLEKSRLLSDRFSAERPKGSFSTLEIQRTEQGDSAMYLCASSHSMDRGHNEQFFGPGTRLTVL.

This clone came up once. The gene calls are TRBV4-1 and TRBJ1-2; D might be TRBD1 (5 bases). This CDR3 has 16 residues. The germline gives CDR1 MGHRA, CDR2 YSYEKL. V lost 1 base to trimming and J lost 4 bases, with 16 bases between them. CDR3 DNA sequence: TGCGCCAGCAGCCAAGGTACTGGGGCAGGAACCTATGGCTACACCTTC. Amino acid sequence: CASSQGTGAGTYGYTF.

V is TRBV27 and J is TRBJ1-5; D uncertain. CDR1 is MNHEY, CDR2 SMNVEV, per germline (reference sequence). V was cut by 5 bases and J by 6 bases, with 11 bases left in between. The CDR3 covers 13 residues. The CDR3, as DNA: TGTGCCAGCAGTCTGACCTTCTCTCAGCCCCAGCATTTT. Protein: CASSLTFSQPQHF.

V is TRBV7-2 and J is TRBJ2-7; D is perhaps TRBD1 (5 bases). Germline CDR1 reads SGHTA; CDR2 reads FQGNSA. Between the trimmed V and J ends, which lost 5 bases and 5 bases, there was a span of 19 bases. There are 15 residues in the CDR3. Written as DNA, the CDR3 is TGTGCCAGCAGCAAAACTTGGGGCCCGGTCCACGAGCAGTACTTC. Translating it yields CASSKTWGPVHEQYF.

Written as DNA, the CDR3 is TGTGCCAGCAGTTACAGGCCGGGGTCTGGGGCCAACGTCCTGACTTTC. Protein sequence: CASSYRPGSGANVLTF. V gene TRBV6-5 combines with J gene TRBJ2-6, with D perhaps TRBD2 (5 bases). Trimming shortened V by 2 bases and J by 1 base, and 9 bases separated the two germline ends. The CDR3 is made up of 16 amino acids. Germline lookup yields CDR1 MNHEY and CDR2 SVGAGI.

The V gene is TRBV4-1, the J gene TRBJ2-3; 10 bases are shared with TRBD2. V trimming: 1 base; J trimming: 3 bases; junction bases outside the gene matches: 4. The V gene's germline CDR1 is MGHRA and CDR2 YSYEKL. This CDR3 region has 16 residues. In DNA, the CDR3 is TGCGCCAGCAGCCAAGTCCAACTAGCGGGAACAGATACGCAGTATTTT. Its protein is CASSQVQLAGTDTQYF.

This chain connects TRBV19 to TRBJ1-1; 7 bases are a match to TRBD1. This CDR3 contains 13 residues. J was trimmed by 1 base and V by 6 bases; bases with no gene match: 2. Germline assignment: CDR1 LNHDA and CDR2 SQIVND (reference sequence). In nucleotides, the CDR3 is TGTGCCAGTAGAGACAGGGCGAACACTGAAGCTTTCTTT. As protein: CASRDRANTEAFF.

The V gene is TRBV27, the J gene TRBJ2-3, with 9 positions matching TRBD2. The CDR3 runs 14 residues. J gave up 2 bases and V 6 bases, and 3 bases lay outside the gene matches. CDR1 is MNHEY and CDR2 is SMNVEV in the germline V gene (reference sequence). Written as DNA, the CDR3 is TGTGCCAGCAGAGGACTAGCGATCACAGATACGCAGTATTTT. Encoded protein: CASRGLAITDTQYF.

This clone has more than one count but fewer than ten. The CDR3: CASSEGQNTYEQYF. CDR3 in DNA: TGTGCCAGCAGTGAAGGCCAAAACACCTACGAGCAGTACTTC. V gene TRBV6-1 combines with J gene TRBJ2-7; no firm D call. The CDR3 covers 14 residues. The ends were cut back, 1 base at V and 2 bases at J, with 9 bases in the middle. Germline CDR1 MNHNS, CDR2 SASEGT.

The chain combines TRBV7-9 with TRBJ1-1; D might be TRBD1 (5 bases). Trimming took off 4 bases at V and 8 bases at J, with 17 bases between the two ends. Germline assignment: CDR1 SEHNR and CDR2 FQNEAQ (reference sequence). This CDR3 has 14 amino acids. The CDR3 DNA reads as TGTGCCAGCAGCTCCCTAGGGCAGGGCCTCGAAGCTTTCTTT. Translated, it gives CASSSLGQGLEAFF.